These T cell receptor beta chains were read from a single sample in a study of blood T cell repertoires in COVID-19. The assay was immunoSEQ multiplex PCR, and TCRdb's table has in-frame clones only and misses some. The table shows 180,000 or so clones, with approximately 85% occurring only once. Material: peripheral blood. Receptors were obtained from a human donor with active or convalescent COVID-19. The donor label of this sample is uncertain. CDR3s include the opening cysteine and the closing phenylalanine or tryptophan. A D gene is named only where the DNA matches it firmly. The size of a clone is reported for some rows only, either as once, few or many, or as a class for expanded clones.

CDR3	DNA	size	V	J	D
CASSFRRTDTQYF	TGTGCCAGCAGTTTCCGGCGGACAGATACGCAGTATTTT	few	TRBV12-3/TRBV12-4	TRBJ2-3	.
CASSLVQRGGLETQYF	TGTGCCAGCAGCTTGGTCCAAAGGGGGGGGTTGGAGACCCAGTACTTC	.	TRBV5-6	TRBJ2-5	.
CASSEARAYYGYTF	TGTGCCAGCAGTGAAGCGCGGGCGTACTATGGCTACACCTTC	.	TRBV2	TRBJ1-2	.
CASSQGLALNNYEQYF	TGTGCCAGCAGCCAGGGACTAGCCCTTAATAACTACGAGCAGTACTTC	.	TRBV3-1/TRBV3-2	TRBJ2-7	TRBD2
CASSPGLRGGYNEQFF	TGCGCCAGCAGCCCCGGACTCCGGGGTGGCTACAATGAGCAGTTCTTC	.	TRBV5-1	TRBJ2-1	.
CASSLEARRGLAGKYEQYF	TGCGCCAGCAGCTTGGAGGCCCGACGGGGACTAGCGGGAAAATACGAGCAGTACTTC	few	TRBV5-1	TRBJ2-7	TRBD2
CASSLDPRSVNNEQFF	TGCGCCAGCAGCTTGGATCCTCGTTCGGTCAACAATGAGCAGTTCTTC	.	TRBV5-1	TRBJ2-1	.
CSGGWTENTEAFF	TGCAGCGGGGGCTGGACAGAGAACACTGAAGCTTTCTTT	.	TRBV29-1	TRBJ1-1	.
CASSPRTSGAETQYF	TGTGCCAGCAGCCCCCGGACTAGCGGGGCAGAGACCCAGTACTTC	.	TRBV7-9	TRBJ2-5	TRBD2
CASSHGVLEQYF	TGTGCCAGCAGCCATGGAGTTTTGGAGCAGTACTTC	.	TRBV14	TRBJ2-7	.
CASEEGEWETQYF	TGTGCCAGCGAGGAGGGAGAATGGGAGACCCAGTACTTC	.	TRBV2	TRBJ2-5	.
CASSTRGGYNEQFF	TGTGCCAGCAGCACCCGGGGGGGGTACAATGAGCAGTTCTTC	.	TRBV7-2	TRBJ2-1	TRBD2
CASSLDRGGYNEQFF	TGTGCCAGCAGCCTCGACCGGGGGGGATACAATGAGCAGTTCTTC	.	TRBV5-4	TRBJ2-1	TRBD2
CASSPGGSLAESEQYF	TGTGCCAGCAGCCCGGGGGGGTCACTAGCGGAGAGCGAGCAGTACTTC	.	TRBV5-4	TRBJ2-7	TRBD2
CASSLGDRQNQPQHF	TGTGCCAGCAGCTTAGGGGACAGGCAAAATCAGCCCCAGCATTTT	.	TRBV11-2	TRBJ1-5	TRBD1
CASSESSPSGTYNSPLHF	TGTGCCAGCAGTGAATCCTCCCCCTCAGGGACCTATAATTCACCCCTCCACTTT	.	TRBV6-1	TRBJ1-6	.
CARSLGGDYQPQHF	TGCGCCCGCAGCTTGGGGGGGGACTATCAGCCCCAGCATTTT	.	TRBV5-1	TRBJ1-5	.